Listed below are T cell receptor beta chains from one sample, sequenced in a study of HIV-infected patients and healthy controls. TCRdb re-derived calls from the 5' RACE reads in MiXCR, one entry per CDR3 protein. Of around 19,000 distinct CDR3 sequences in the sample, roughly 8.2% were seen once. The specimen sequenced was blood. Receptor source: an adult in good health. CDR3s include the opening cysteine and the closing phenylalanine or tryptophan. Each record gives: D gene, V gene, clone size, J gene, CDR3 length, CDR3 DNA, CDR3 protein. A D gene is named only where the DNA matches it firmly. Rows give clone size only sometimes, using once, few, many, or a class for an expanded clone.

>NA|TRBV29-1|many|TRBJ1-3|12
TGCAGCGCGACAGAGTCGGGTGACACCATATATTTT
CSATESGDTIYF
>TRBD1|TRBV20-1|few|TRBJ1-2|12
TGCAGTGCCCCAACGGACAGGGACGGCTACACCTTC
CSAPTDRDGYTF
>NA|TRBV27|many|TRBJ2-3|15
TGTGCCAGCAGTCTAGGGACGTTACGCACAGATACGCAGTATTTT
CASSLGTLRTDTQYF
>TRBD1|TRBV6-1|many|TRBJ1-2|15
TGTGCCAGCAGTACGCATCCGGGACAGGACTATGGCTACACCTTC
CASSTHPGQDYGYTF
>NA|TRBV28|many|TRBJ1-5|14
TGTGCCAGCAGTTTATCGGGGGCAGGTCAGCCCCAGCATTTT
CASSLSGAGQPQHF
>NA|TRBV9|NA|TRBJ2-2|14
TGTGCCAGCAGCGTAGCTCTAACCACCGGGGAGCTGTTTTTT
CASSVALTTGELFF
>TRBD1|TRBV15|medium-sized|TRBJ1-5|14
TGTGCCACCAGTCACGACAGGGGGTATCAGCCCCAGCATTTT
CATSHDRGYQPQHF
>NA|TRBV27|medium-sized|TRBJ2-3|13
TGTGCCAGCAGTTTTAGCCGGGAGTCTGCGCAGTATTTT
CASSFSRESAQYF
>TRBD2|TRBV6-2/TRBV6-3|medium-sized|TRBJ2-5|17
TGTGCCAGCAGTTACTCGATATCTAGCGGGAAGCAAGAGACCCAGTACTTC
CASSYSISSGKQETQYF
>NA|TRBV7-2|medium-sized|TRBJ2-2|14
TGTGCCAGCAGCCATACGAGGGGGACCGGGGAGCTGTTTTTT
CASSHTRGTGELFF
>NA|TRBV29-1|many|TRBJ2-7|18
TGCAGCGTTGTGAGGGCAGGGGGGGCCCTCGGGCGGTCCTACGAGCAGTACTTC
CSVVRAGGALGRSYEQYF
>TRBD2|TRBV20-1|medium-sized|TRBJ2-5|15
TGCAGTGCTAGAGAGTACGGGGGGGGGCCGGAGACCCAGTACTTC
CSAREYGGGPETQYF
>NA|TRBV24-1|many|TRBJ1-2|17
TGTGCCACCAGTGATTGGAGGGATGGAGGAGCTAACTATGGCTACACCTTC
CATSDWRDGGANYGYTF
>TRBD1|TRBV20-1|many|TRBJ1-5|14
TGCAGTGCTAGGTGGACAGGGGTTCAGCAGCCCCAGCATTTT
CSARWTGVQQPQHF
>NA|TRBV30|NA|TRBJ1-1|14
TGTGCCTGGAGTGGGGAGACAGGGAACACTGAAGCTTTCTTT
CAWSGETGNTEAFF
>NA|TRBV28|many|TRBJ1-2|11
TGTGCCAGCAGTTTAGTAGGTGGCTACACCTTC
CASSLVGGYTF
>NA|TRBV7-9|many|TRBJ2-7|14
TGTGCCAGCACCCGAGGTACGGCTCCCTACGAGCAGTACTTC
CASTRGTAPYEQYF
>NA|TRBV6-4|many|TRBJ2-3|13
TGTGCCAGCAGTGAGCGGGGCACAGATACGCAGTATTTT
CASSERGTDTQYF
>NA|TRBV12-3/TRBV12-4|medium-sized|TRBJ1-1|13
TGTGCCAGCAGGAAATTGGTAAACACTGAAGCTTTCTTT
CASRKLVNTEAFF
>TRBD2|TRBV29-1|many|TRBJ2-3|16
TGCAGCGTTAGACCCGGACTAGCGGGAAGCACAGATACGCAGTATTTT
CSVRPGLAGSTDTQYF
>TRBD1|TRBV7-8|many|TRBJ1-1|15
TGTGCCAGCAGCCTCCTTTTGAGCGGACAGGGCGCAGCTTTCTTT
CASSLLLSGQGAAFF
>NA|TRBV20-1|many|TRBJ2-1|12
TGCAGTACGAATGGACTATATAATGAGCAGTTCTTC
CSTNGLYNEQFF
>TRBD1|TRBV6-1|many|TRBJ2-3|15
TGTGCCAGCAGTGAAGCGCGGACAGGGGCAGATACGCAGTATTTT
CASSEARTGADTQYF
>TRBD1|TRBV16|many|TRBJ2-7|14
TGTGCCAGCGCCAAAGTCGGGACAGGGGTCGAGCAGTACTTC
CASAKVGTGVEQYF
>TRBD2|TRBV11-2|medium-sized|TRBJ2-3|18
TGTGCCAGCAGCCCTCGTTTTAGCGGGGGACCTAGCACAGATACGCAGTATTTT
CASSPRFSGGPSTDTQYF
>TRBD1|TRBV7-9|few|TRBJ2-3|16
TGTGCCAGCAGCTCCCCGGGACAGGTCCCAGCCCTTACGCAGTATTTT
CASSSPGQVPALTQYF
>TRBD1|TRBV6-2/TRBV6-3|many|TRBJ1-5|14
TGTGCCAGCAGTCGGACAGGGAGCAATCAGCCCCAGCATTTT
CASSRTGSNQPQHF
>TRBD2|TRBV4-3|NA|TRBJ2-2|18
TGCGCCAGCAGCCAAGATGAGCCCCGCGGGGGATGGACCGGGGAGCTGTTTTTT
CASSQDEPRGGWTGELFF
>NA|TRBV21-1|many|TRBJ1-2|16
TGTGCCAGGGGACCTCAGGGGGACCCTAATCTGAATGGCTACACCTTC
CARGPQGDPNLNGYTF
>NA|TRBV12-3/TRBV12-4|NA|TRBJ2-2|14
TGTGCCAGTACAACCCAACACAGAACCGGGGAGCTGTTTTTT
CASTTQHRTGELFF
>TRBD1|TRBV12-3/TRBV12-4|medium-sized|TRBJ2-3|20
TGTGCCAGCAGTTTAGATGACTGGTACCGGACAGGGACTAGCACAGATACGCAGTATTTT
CASSLDDWYRTGTSTDTQYF
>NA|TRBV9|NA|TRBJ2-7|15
TGTGCCAGCAGCGTAGGAGCTACCAGGTCCTACGAGCAGTACTTC
CASSVGATRSYEQYF
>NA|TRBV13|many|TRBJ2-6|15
TGTGCCAGCAGCCGGGACCACTCTGGGGCCAACGTCCTGACTTTC
CASSRDHSGANVLTF
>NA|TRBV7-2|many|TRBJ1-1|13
TGTGCCAGCAGCCCCAACCAGGGTCTTTCGTCTTTCTTT
CASSPNQGLSSFF
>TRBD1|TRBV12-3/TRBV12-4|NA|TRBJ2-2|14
TGTGCCAGCAGTCTCCAGACAGGGACCGGGGAGCTGTTTTTT
CASSLQTGTGELFF
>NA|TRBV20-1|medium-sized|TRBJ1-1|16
TGCAGTGCCCCAGCAACACACAGGACACGGAACACTGAAGCTTTCTTT
CSAPATHRTRNTEAFF
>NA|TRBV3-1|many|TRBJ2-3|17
TGTGCCAGCAGCCAAGCCGGGCGAGGGTGGAATCGAGATACGCAGTATTTT
CASSQAGRGWNRDTQYF
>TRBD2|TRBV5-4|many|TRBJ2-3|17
TGTGCCAGCAGCGTCGGGACTAGCGGCTTTTACACAGATACGCAGTATTTT
CASSVGTSGFYTDTQYF
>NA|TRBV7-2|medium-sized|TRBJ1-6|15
TGTGCCAGCAGCGAACAGGGACGAAGTAGTTCACCCCTCCACTTT
CASSEQGRSSSPLHF
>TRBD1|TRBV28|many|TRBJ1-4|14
TGTGCCAGCGGGCCGGGACAGCTGTTTGAAAAACTGTTTTTT
CASGPGQLFEKLFF
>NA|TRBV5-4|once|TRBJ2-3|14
TGTGCCAGCAGCTTGGGACACCCCACAGATACGCAGTATTTT
CASSLGHPTDTQYF
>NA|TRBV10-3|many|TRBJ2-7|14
TGTGCCATCAGGGCCGAGCTGAAGTCCTACGAGCAGTACTTC
CAIRAELKSYEQYF
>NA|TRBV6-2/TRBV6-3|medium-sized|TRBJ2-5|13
TGTGCCAGCAGTTACCAGGGCCCGGAGACCCAGTACTTC
CASSYQGPETQYF
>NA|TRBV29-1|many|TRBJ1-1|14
TGCAGCGTCCAAACGACAGGCCTGTTCACTGAAGCTTTCTTT
CSVQTTGLFTEAFF
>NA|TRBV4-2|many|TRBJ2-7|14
TGTGCCAGCAGCCAAGCCCGAGGCGGGCGCGAGCAGTACTTC
CASSQARGGREQYF
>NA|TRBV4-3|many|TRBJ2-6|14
TGCGCCAGCAGCCAAGATACTGGGGCCAACGTCCTGACTTTC
CASSQDTGANVLTF
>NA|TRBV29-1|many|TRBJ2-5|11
TGCAGCGTTGCATACCAAGAGACCCAGTACTTC
CSVAYQETQYF
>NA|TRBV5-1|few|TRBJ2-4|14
TGCGCCAGCAGCTTAGGTGGGGTCAAAAACATTCAGTACTTC
CASSLGGVKNIQYF
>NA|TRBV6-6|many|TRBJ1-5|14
TGTGCCAGCGATTCCCCCCAGAGCAATCAGCCCCAGCATTTT
CASDSPQSNQPQHF
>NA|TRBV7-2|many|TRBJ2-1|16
TGTGCCAGCAGCCCCTCCTCGAGGGTCTGGTTGAATGAGCAGTTCTTC
CASSPSSRVWLNEQFF
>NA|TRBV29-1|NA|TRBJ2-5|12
TGCAGCGTAGTGAGAGCCCAAGAGACCCAGTACTTC
CSVVRAQETQYF
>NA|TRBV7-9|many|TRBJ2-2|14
TGTGCCAGCAGCCCCGTCGGATGGTCCGGGGAGCTGTTTTTT
CASSPVGWSGELFF
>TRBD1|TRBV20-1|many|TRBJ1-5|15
TGCAGTGCTAGGACAGGGGGAAGGGGTATGCAGCCCCAGCATTTT
CSARTGGRGMQPQHF
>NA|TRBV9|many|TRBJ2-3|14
TGTGCCAGCAGCGTACTTACTAGCACAGATACGCAGTATTTT
CASSVLTSTDTQYF
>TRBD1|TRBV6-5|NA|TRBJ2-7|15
TGTGCCAGCAGTGCCCCCGGGACAGGGGTTTACGAGCAGTACTTC
CASSAPGTGVYEQYF